This TCR beta chain was captured by sequencing in a study of blood T cell repertoires in COVID-19. The CDR3 sequence is 13 residues long. The germline V and J ends were trimmed by 0 bases and 7 bases, with 9 bases remaining between them. The germline gives CDR1 LGHNA, CDR2 YSLEER. Profiled with immunoSEQ multiplex PCR; TCRdb holds only in-frame clones, not every one. The sample has some 150,000 clones; 84% are singletons. Sequenced sample: peripheral blood. This receptor was taken from a woman aged 50 to 60 with acute or convalescent COVID-19. The V gene is TRBV4-3, the J gene TRBJ1-2; D ambiguous. The DNA of the CDR3 is TGCGCCAGCAGCCAAGATCAACGAGGTGGCTACACCTTC. Amino acid sequence: CASSQDQRGGYTF.